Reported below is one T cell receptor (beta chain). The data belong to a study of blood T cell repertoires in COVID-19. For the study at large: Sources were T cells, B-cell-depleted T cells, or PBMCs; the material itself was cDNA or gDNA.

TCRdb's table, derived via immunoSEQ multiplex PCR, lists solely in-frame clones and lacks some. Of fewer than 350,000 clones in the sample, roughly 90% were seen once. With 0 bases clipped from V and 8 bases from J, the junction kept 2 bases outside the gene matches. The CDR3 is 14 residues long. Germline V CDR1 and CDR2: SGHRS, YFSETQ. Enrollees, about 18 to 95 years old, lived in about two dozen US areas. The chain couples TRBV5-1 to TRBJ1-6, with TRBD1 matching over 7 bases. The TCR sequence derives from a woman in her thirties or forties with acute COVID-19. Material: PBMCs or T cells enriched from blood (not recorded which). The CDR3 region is CASSLGTGDSPLHF. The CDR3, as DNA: TGCGCCAGCAGCTTGGGTACAGGGGATTCACCCCTCCACTTT.